These T cell receptor beta chains were read from a single sample in a study of immune characterization of retroperitoneal liposarcoma. TCRdb reprocessed the PCR reads with MiXCR, giving one entry per CDR3 protein. The repertoire holds 2,000 to 3,000 distinct CDR3 sequences, with 30% to 45% as singletons. Sequencing used tumor tissue. The origin of the receptors is a male donor with retroperitoneal liposarcoma. Each CDR3 is given with its conserved first and last residue. D genes are given only for firm matches. Not all rows give a size; the values are once, few, many and, for expanded clones, a class.

cdr3_nt	cdr3_aa	clone_size	j_call	v_call	d_call
TGTGCCAGCCGGGACAGCTATAGCTCCTACGAGCAGTACTTC	CASRDSYSSYEQYF	-	TRBJ2-7	TRBV6-1	TRBD1
TGTGCCACTAGTAAGCCCCCCACAGATACGCAGTATTTT	CATSKPPTDTQYF	few	TRBJ2-3	TRBV12-3/TRBV12-4	-
TGCGCCAGCAGCTTGGACTCCTACAATGAGCAGTTCTTC	CASSLDSYNEQFF	-	TRBJ2-1	TRBV5-1	-
TGTGCCAGCAGTTACCAGGGGGCCGGAGACGAGCAGTACTTC	CASSYQGAGDEQYF	few	TRBJ2-7	TRBV6-6	TRBD1
TGTGCCAGCAGTTACGGGACTAGCGGGAGTGGTGAGCAGTTCTTC	CASSYGTSGSGEQFF	-	TRBJ2-1	TRBV12-3/TRBV12-4	TRBD2
TGTGCCAGCAGTTACTCGGTGGGACTAGGGAGCACAGATACGCAGTATTTT	CASSYSVGLGSTDTQYF	-	TRBJ2-3	TRBV6-2/TRBV6-3	TRBD2
TGTGCCAGCAGCCGACTAGCGGGAGGAGGCAATGAGCAGTTCTTC	CASSRLAGGGNEQFF	large	TRBJ2-1	TRBV7-2	TRBD2
TGTGCCAGCAACGTAGCGGGGGGGTACAATGAGCAGTTCTTC	CASNVAGGYNEQFF	medium-sized	TRBJ2-1	TRBV6-2/TRBV6-3	TRBD2
TGTGCCAGCAGTCCGGGACAGGGGGTCACCGAGCAGTTCTTC	CASSPGQGVTEQFF	once	TRBJ2-1	TRBV6-1	TRBD1
TGTGCCACCAGCAGAGATAGCGGCTCCTACAATGAGCAGTTCTTC	CATSRDSGSYNEQFF	-	TRBJ2-1	TRBV15	-
TGTGCCAGCAGCTTCTCCCCTAGGACCGATGAGCAGTACTTC	CASSFSPRTDEQYF	large	TRBJ2-7	TRBV11-2	-
TGTGCCAGCAGTTTAGACAGGGGTTTATACGAGCAGTACTTC	CASSLDRGLYEQYF	medium-sized	TRBJ2-7	TRBV6-1	TRBD1